This T cell receptor (beta chain) emerged from a study of T cells in tumors after PD-1 blockade. TCRdb's table, derived via immunoSEQ multiplex PCR, lists solely in-frame clones and lacks some. Here the sample spans about 63,000 clones, around 72% being singletons. Source: PBMCs, taken after anti-PD-1 treatment. The TCR originated in a human donor with basal cell carcinoma.

CDR3 protein: CASSTREGTTNYGYTF. The CDR3 DNA is TGTGCCAGCAGCACCCGGGAGGGCACCACGAACTATGGCTACACCTTC. V usage is TRBV3-1 (or the pseudogene TRBV3-2) and J usage is TRBJ1-2; unclear D gene. V lost 5 bases to trimming and J lost 2 bases, with 18 bases between them. The CDR3 has 16 amino acids. Germline CDR1 is LGHDT and CDR2 is YNNKEL (reference sequence).